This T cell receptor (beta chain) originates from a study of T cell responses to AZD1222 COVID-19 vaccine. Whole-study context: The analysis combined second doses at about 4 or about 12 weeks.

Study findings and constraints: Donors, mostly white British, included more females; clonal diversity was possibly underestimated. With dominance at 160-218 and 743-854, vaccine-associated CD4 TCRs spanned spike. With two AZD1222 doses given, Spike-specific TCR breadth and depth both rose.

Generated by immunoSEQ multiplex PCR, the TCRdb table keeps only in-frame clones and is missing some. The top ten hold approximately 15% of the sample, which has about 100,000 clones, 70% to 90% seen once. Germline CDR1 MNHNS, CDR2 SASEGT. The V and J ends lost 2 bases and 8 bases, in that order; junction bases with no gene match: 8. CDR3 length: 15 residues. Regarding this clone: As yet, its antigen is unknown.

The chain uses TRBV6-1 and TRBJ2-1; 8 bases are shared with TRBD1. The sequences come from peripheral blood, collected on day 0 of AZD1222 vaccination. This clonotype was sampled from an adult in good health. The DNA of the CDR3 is TGTGCCAGCAGTGAACCAGGGGGCCGTGGTGATGAGCAGTTCTTC. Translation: CASSEPGGRGDEQFF.